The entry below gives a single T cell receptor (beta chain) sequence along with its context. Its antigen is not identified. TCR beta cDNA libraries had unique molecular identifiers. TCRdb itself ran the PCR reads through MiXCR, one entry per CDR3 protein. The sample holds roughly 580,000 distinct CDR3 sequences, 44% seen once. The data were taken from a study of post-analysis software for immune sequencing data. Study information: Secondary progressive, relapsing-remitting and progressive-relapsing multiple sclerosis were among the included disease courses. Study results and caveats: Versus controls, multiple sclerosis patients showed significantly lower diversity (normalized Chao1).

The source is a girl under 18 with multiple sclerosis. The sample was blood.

The CDR3 bases are TGTGCCAGCAGCGATCATAGCGGGTTTGAGCAGTTCTTC. Translating it yields CASSDHSGFEQFF. The chain combines TRBV7-9 with TRBJ2-1, with 7 positions matching TRBD2. Germline CDR1 is SEHNR and CDR2 is FQNEAQ (reference sequence). The CDR3 covers 13 residues. J was trimmed by 9 bases and V by 5 bases; bases with no gene match: 7.